This TCR beta chain derives from a study of T cells in Graves' hyperthyroidism and ophthalmopathy. Study information: Any treatment followed the collection of peripheral blood at initial diagnosis.

This clonotype was observed at least ten times. The antigen is unknown. V shed 1 base, J shed 7 bases, and the junction held 3 bases outside the gene matches. This CDR3 has 14 residues. The V gene's germline CDR1 is SGHAT and CDR2 FQNNGV. Uncontrolled infection, other autoimmune disease, pregnancy and lactation each barred patients from inclusion. Diagnoses rested on clinical symptoms, serum thyroxine and TRAb, thyroid ultrasound and orbital computed tomography. Notes on the study in general: A model built on 13 V-J features separated ophthalmopathy from stable hyperthyroidism.

From RNA transcripts, TCR beta CDR3 regions were amplified. A set of HTBI primers served as the primers for a first-round RT-PCR of the TCR CDR3. TCRdb called the multiplex PCR reads again in MiXCR, with one record for every CDR3 protein. Of some 350,000 distinct CDR3 sequences listed, roughly 15% are singletons. This sequence originates from a woman aged 60-70 years with Graves' ophthalmopathy. Input material: blood. V and J are TRBV11-2 and TRBJ1-1; TRBD1 matches at 10 bases. For the CDR3, the DNA is TGTGCCAGCAGCTTAGGACAGGGGGCTTTTGAAGCTTTCTTT. This sequence encodes CASSLGQGAFEAFF.